This T cell receptor (beta chain) appears in the sequencing data of a study of shared clonotypes between healthy human individuals. The data were produced by immunoSEQ multiplex PCR, yet TCRdb's version contains in-frame clones alone and is incomplete. Of fewer than 2.5 million clones listed, 90% to 95% are singletons. The TCR comes from a man younger than 35 in good health. Some clones in this sample may be carry-over from other donors' samples. What was sequenced was naive CD4+ T cells from PBMCs. Stated subset: CD45RA+ positively selected.

Here the CDR3 DNA reads TGTGCCAGCTCACCGTTTGTCAATGATATGAACACTGAAGCTTTCTTT. Protein product: CASSPFVNDMNTEAFF. The chain is built from TRBV18 and TRBJ1-1; D remains unclear. The CDR3 is 16 residues long. CDR1 is KGHSH, CDR2 LQKENI, per germline. Trimming pared 3 bases from V and 0 bases from J, leaving 14 bases between.